These 14 T cell receptor beta chains were all obtained from the same sample, sequenced in a study of preoperative IRX-2 immunotherapy in early breast cancer. Here immunoSEQ multiplex PCR was the method, and the copy in TCRdb shows in-frame clones only, minus some. This table has roughly 45,000 clones, about 95% appearing once. Described treatment: preoperative locoregional IRX-2 cytokine immunotherapy. The starting material was tumor tissue, obtained after IRX-2 immunotherapy. The receptors here all came from a human donor with breast cancer.

The count of this clone is one. The chain employs TRBV28 and TRBJ1-2; D may be TRBD1 (6 bases). The V gene lost 6 bases and the J gene lost 9 bases, with 23 bases spanning the gap. The CDR3 totals 15 residues. Germline-derived CDR1 and CDR2 are MDHEN and SYDVKM. The CDR3 DNA is TGTGCCAGCAGAAAACAGGGAGATGGTATTCTGCGCTACACCTTC. Its protein is CASRKQGDGILRYTF.

The genes are TRBV19 and TRBJ2-7, with D possibly being TRBD1 (6 bases). The V end was cut by 8 bases, the J end by 2 bases, with 10 bases between. Germline V lookup: CDR1 LNHDA, CDR2 SQIVND (reference sequence). This CDR3 is 12 amino acids long. The CDR3: CASADSPYEQYF. The CDR3 DNA is TGTGCCAGTGCGGACAGTCCCTACGAGCAGTACTTC.

The chain joins TRBV7-2 to TRBJ1-2; D is ambiguous. V lost 4 bases, J lost 6 bases, and 9 bases lay in between. CDR3 length: 12 residues. Germline CDR1 SGHTA, CDR2 FQGNSA. The CDR3 sequence: CASSYRSNGYTF. The DNA of the CDR3 is TGTGCCAGCAGCTACAGATCCAATGGCTACACCTTC.

V is TRBV6-5 and J is TRBJ1-1, with 7 bases identical to TRBD1. After removal of 6 bases from V and 9 bases from J, the junction contained 16 bases not matched to a gene. Per germline, CDR1 MNHEY and CDR2 SVGAGI. This CDR3 is 15 amino acids long. CDR3: CASSPTYRGAGQAFF. Written as DNA, the CDR3 is TGTGCCAGCAGCCCTACTTACAGGGGCGCGGGCCAAGCTTTCTTT.

J is TRBJ1-3 and V is TRBV4-2; D call uncertain. Germline V lookup: CDR1 LGHNA, CDR2 YNFKEQ. V lost 1 base to trimming and J lost 6 bases, with 7 bases between them. The CDR3 spans 13 residues. The chain's CDR3 is CASSQATENTIYF. The CDR3 DNA is TGTGCCAGCAGCCAAGCAACGGAAAACACCATATATTTT.

The rearrangement joins TRBV7-3 to TRBJ2-2; D ambiguous. Germline V CDR1 and CDR2: SGHTA, FQGTGA. The CDR3 totals 14 residues. V gave up 3 bases and J gave up 4 bases, with 9 bases separating them. CDR3 coding DNA: TGTGCCAGCAGCTTTGGACCCAGCACCGGGGAGCTGTTTTTT. It translates to CASSFGPSTGELFF.

The rearrangement joins TRBV28 to TRBJ2-7; TRBD1 or TRBD2 may be the D gene (6 bases each). With 2 bases removed from V and 0 bases from J, the gap between germline ends came to 11 bases. The germline V gene has CDR1 MDHEN and CDR2 SYDVKM. The CDR3 length is 15 residues. CDR3 residues: CASSLGGLPSYEQYF. In DNA, the CDR3 is TGTGCCAGCAGTTTAGGGGGGCTCCCCTCCTACGAGCAGTACTTC.

The genes are TRBV19 and TRBJ2-1; D perhaps matches TRBD2 (6 bases). Germline lookup yields CDR1 LNHDA and CDR2 SQIVND (reference sequence). The ends were cut back, 9 bases at V and 0 bases at J, with 15 bases in the middle. This CDR3 contains 15 residues. The CDR3 DNA sequence: TGTGCCAGCCAACGGGCCGGGAGCTCCTACAATGAGCAGTTCTTC. This gives the protein CASQRAGSSYNEQFF.

The chain uses TRBV5-4 and TRBJ2-7, with D possibly matching TRBD1 (6 bases). Germline loops: CDR1 SGHNT, CDR2 YYREEE (reference sequence). Trimming stripped 4 bases from V and 2 bases from J, with 13 bases between. The CDR3 sequence is 14 residues long. CDR3: CASSTLGQTYEQYF. The CDR3 DNA reads TGTGCCAGCAGCACCCTCGGACAGACCTACGAGCAGTACTTC. Filled out from reference TRBV5-4 and TRBJ2-7, the complete variable domain reads ETGVTQSPTHLIKTRGQQVTLRCSSQSGHNTVSWYQQALGQGPQFIFQYYREEENGRGNFPPRFSGLQFPNYSSELNVNALELDDSALYLCASSTLGQTYEQYFGPGTRLTVT.

The count of this clone is one. The V call is TRBV2, the J call TRBJ1-6; tentatively, D is TRBD1 (5 bases). The germline V gene has CDR1 SNHLY and CDR2 FYNNEI. V was pared by 7 bases and J by 5 bases, with 6 bases between. The CDR3 runs to 12 residues. The CDR3 loop reads CASKQDNSPLHF. CDR3 in DNA: TGTGCCAGCAAACAGGATAATTCACCCCTCCACTTT.

CDR3 nucleotide sequence: TGTGCCAGCAGCTTTTTCAGCCCGTGGAACCCTGGAAACACCATATATTTT. This encodes CASSFFSPWNPGNTIYF. This sequence joins TRBV5-6 and TRBJ1-3; D is unclear. Germline-derived CDR1 and CDR2 are SGHDT and YYEEEE. This CDR3 is 17 amino acids long. The V gene lost 2 bases and the J gene lost 2 bases, with 17 bases spanning the gap.

This sequence joins TRBV9 and TRBJ2-7; tentative D call: TRBD2 (5 bases). Germline V lookup: CDR1 SGDLS, CDR2 YYNGEE. The V end was cut by 0 bases, the J end by 6 bases, with 10 bases between. CDR3 length: 13 amino acids. In DNA form, the CDR3 reads TGTGCCAGCAGCGTAGGAGGGCGGGCCGAGCAGTACTTC. Protein sequence: CASSVGGRAEQYF.

The rearrangement uses TRBV21-1 and TRBJ2-2; the table gives TRBD2 as D, unverified against the DNA. TRBV21-1 counts as a pseudogene. There are 19 residues in the CDR3. The CDR3 spells CASSRRTSGGAANTGELFF. CDR3 nucleotides: TGTGCCAGCAGCCGCCGGACTAGCGGGGGCGCCGCGAACACCGGGGAGCTGTTTTTT.

The chain uses TRBV4-3 and TRBJ1-2; D unresolved. CDR1 is LGHNA and CDR2 is YSLEER in the germline V gene. Trimming left V 4 bases short and J 4 bases short, with 16 bases between. The CDR3 loop spans 15 amino acids. The CDR3 nucleotides read TGCGCCAGCAGCCCAGAGGCTACAGTCCCCTATGGCTACACCTTC. Protein: CASSPEATVPYGYTF.